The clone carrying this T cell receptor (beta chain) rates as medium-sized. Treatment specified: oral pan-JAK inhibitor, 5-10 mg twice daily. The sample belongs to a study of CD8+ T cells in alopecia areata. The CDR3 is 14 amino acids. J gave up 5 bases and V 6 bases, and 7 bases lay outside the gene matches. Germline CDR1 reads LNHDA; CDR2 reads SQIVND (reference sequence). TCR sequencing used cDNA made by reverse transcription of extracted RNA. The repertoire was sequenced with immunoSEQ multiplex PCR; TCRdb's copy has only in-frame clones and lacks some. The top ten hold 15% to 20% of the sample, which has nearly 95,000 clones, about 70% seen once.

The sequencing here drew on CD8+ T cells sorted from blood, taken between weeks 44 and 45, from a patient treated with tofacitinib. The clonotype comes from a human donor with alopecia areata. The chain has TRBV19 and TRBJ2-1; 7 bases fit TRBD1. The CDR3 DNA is TGTGCCAGTAGACCGGGACAGATCCACAATGAGCAGTTCTTC. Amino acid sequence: CASRPGQIHNEQFF.